The entry that follows covers one T cell receptor beta chain sequence. Its specificity is not known. This sample is part of a study of T cell responses to AZD1222 COVID-19 vaccine. The protocol was immunoSEQ multiplex PCR, while the TCRdb copy is restricted to in-frame clones and leaves out a portion. Among under 95,000 clones listed, 75% to 90% were seen once. The germline gives CDR1 SGHRS, CDR2 YFSETQ. V shed 4 bases, J shed 4 bases, and the junction held 8 bases outside the gene matches. The CDR3 runs 14 residues. Findings and limits, study-wide: Seropositive AZD1222 recipients at baseline numbered only five or six.

The sequence came from an adult who received the AZD1222 COVID-19 vaccine. The gene calls are TRBV5-1 and TRBJ2-7; 7 positions match TRBD1. Specimen: peripheral blood, collected 28 days after the second AZD1222 dose. CDR3 nucleotide sequence: TGCGCCAGCAGCAGCCAGGGGGTTCATTACGAGCAGTACTTC. Encoded protein: CASSSQGVHYEQYF. The full variable domain, its missing parts supplied by reference TRBV5-1 and TRBJ2-7, is KAGVTQTPRYLIKTRGQQVTLSCSPISGHRSVSWYQQTPGQGLQFLFEYFSETQRNKGNFPGRFSGRQFSNSRSEMNVSTLELGDSALYLCASSSQGVHYEQYFGPGTRLTVT.